The text below deals with one T cell receptor beta chain. The PCR made use of 60 Vbeta and 13 Jbeta primers. This table comes from immunoSEQ multiplex PCR, and its TCRdb copy is limited to in-frame clones, with some not included. The sample records 140,000 or so clones, approximately 80% being singletons. The record originates from a study of cytomegalovirus exposure and HLA in healthy donors. The germline V gene has CDR1 MGHRA and CDR2 YSYEKL. The length of the CDR3 is 11 residues. Trimming pared 4 bases from V and 5 bases from J, leaving 4 bases between. The sample consisted of PBMCs. The sequence was obtained from a man aged 40-55 years in good health and CMV-seronegative. The chain uses TRBV4-1 and TRBJ2-3, with D hard to call. CDR3 sequence: CASSPGDTQYF. CDR3 nucleotide sequence: TGCGCCAGCAGCCCGGGAGATACGCAGTATTTT.